The TCR beta chain under discussion was sequenced for a study of T cells in Graves' hyperthyroidism and ophthalmopathy. Regarding the study as a whole: Separation of ophthalmopathy from stable hyperthyroidism was achieved by a 13 V-J model.

The CDR3 covers 15 residues. V was cut by 0 bases and J by 5 bases, with 13 bases left in between. Germline V lookup: CDR1 MGHRA, CDR2 YSYEKL. This clonotype showed up just a few times. Its cognate antigen is unknown. Amplification of TCR beta CDR3 regions was performed using RNA transcripts as template. First-round RT-PCR targeting the TCR CDR3 was performed with the HTBI primer set. TCRdb reprocessed the multiplex PCR reads via MiXCR and lists one record per CDR3 protein. The table shows 700,000 or so distinct CDR3 sequences, with 16% occurring only once. Each patient was aged 18 to 65 and had newly diagnosed hyperthyroidism of under 2 months' duration.

This sequence originates from a man aged 18 to 29 with Graves' hyperthyroidism. This chain links TRBV4-1 with TRBJ1-2; D is uncertain. The sample was blood. This chain's CDR3 is CASSQDEVTRYGYTF. The DNA for the CDR3 is TGCGCCAGCAGCCAAGATGAGGTGACCAGATATGGCTACACCTTC.